Below are 24 T cell receptor beta chains sequenced from a single sample in a study of cytomegalovirus exposure and HLA in healthy donors. The PCR used 60 Vbeta and 13 Jbeta primers. The data were produced by immunoSEQ multiplex PCR, yet TCRdb's version contains in-frame clones alone and is incomplete. The sample includes around 100,000 clones, approximately 70% seen only once; the top ten take approximately 10%. Sequenced input: PBMCs. These receptors came from a man aged 35 to 55 in good health and CMV-seropositive.

This sequence joins TRBV10-3 and TRBJ2-1; 9 bases agree with TRBD1. Trimming took 6 bases from V and 7 from J; bases not matched to a gene: 4. The germline V gene has CDR1 ENHRY and CDR2 SYGVKD. CDR3 length: 13 amino acids. The DNA for the CDR3 is TGTGCCATCAGCGGGACAGGGTTGAATGAGCAGTTCTTC. Its translation: CAISGTGLNEQFF.

This clone was detected a few times. The chain joins TRBV5-6 to TRBJ2-1; 7 bases are a match to TRBD1. This CDR3 is built from 16 residues. The germline gives CDR1 SGHDT, CDR2 YYEEEE. Germline trimming cut 4 bases from V and 5 bases from J; bases unmatched to any gene: 12. DNA for the CDR3: TGTGCCAGCAGCGCCCTTTGGTTGACAGGGAACAATGAGCAGTTCTTC. Encoded protein: CASSALWLTGNNEQFF.

This chain joins TRBV10-3 and TRBJ2-5; 8 nucleotides agree with TRBD2. J was trimmed by 3 bases and V by 11 bases; bases with no gene match: 14. The CDR3 is made up of 15 amino acids. Germline loops: CDR1 ENHRY, CDR2 SYGVKD. CDR3 protein: CASRGSGVNKETQYF. In nucleotides, the CDR3 is TGTGCCTCTCGAGGTAGCGGGGTAAACAAAGAGACCCAGTACTTC.

The chain combines TRBV11-2 with TRBJ1-1, with 9 nucleotides matching TRBD1. There are 14 residues in the CDR3. Per germline, CDR1 SGHAT and CDR2 FQNNGV. V shed 6 bases, J shed 11 bases, and the junction held 13 bases outside the gene matches. Written as DNA, the CDR3 is TGTGCCAGCAGTCCGGGACAGGGACTATATGAGGCTTTCTTT. This codes for CASSPGQGLYEAFF.

This chain links TRBV19 with TRBJ1-1; D might be TRBD1 (6 bases). The V gene's germline CDR1 is LNHDA and CDR2 SQIVND (reference sequence). Deletions cut 1 base from V and 8 bases from J, with 8 bases between. The CDR3 length is 12 residues. The CDR3 loop reads CASSIAGAEAFF. Here the CDR3 DNA reads TGTGCCAGTAGTATAGCAGGGGCAGAAGCTTTCTTT.

For the CDR3, the DNA is TGTGCCAGCAAAACGACCGGGGGCATTCAGTACTTC. Translating it yields CASKTTGGIQYF. This chain links TRBV7-8 with TRBJ2-4; D may be TRBD2 (6 bases). V was shortened by 7 bases and J by 9 bases, with 13 bases between the two germline ends. This CDR3 spans 12 amino acids. CDR1 and CDR2 (germline): SGHVS, FQNEAQ.

V is TRBV4-2 and J is TRBJ2-7, with a possible D match to TRBD2 (6 bases). V was trimmed by 0 bases and J by 3 bases, leaving 12 bases between them. This CDR3 spans 15 amino acids. Per germline, CDR1 LGHNA and CDR2 YNFKEQ. CDR3 nucleotide sequence: TGTGCCAGCAGCCAAGATCGGACTAATCTCTACGAGCAGTACTTC. It is translated as CASSQDRTNLYEQYF.

With respect to this clone: Other DNA sequences in this sample translate to the same CDR3. The rearrangement links TRBV5-1 to TRBJ2-3; possible D gene TRBD1, 6 bases. Germline V CDR1 and CDR2: SGHRS, YFSETQ. The CDR3 loop spans 14 amino acids. With 0 bases removed from V and 5 bases from J, the gap between germline ends came to 10 bases. CDR3 DNA: TGCGCCAGCAGCTTGGCTGGGGGCAAAGATACGCAGTATTTT. It yields the protein CASSLAGGKDTQYF. The whole variable domain, remainder taken from reference TRBV5-1 and TRBJ2-3, is KAGVTQTPRYLIKTRGQQVTLSCSPISGHRSVSWYQQTPGQGLQFLFEYFSETQRNKGNFPGRFSGRQFSNSRSEMNVSTLELGDSALYLCASSLAGGKDTQYFGPGTRLTVL.

A single count supports this clone. CDR3 sequence (DNA): TGTGCCAGCTCAATCGAACGGGTTAGCAATCAGCCCCAGCATTTT. Residues: CASSIERVSNQPQHF. This chain joins TRBV18 and TRBJ1-5; D gene ambiguous. With 5 bases removed from V and 0 bases from J, the gap between germline ends came to 11 bases. This CDR3 is built from 15 residues. The germline CDR1 and CDR2 sequences are KGHSH and LQKENI.

Only a few counts were recorded for this clone. CDR3: CAWSRDYAIYGYTF. CDR3 DNA: TGTGCCTGGAGCCGGGACTACGCAATCTATGGCTACACCTTC. The rearrangement joins TRBV30 to TRBJ1-2; possible D gene TRBD1, 5 bases. Germline CDR1 is GTSNPN and CDR2 is SVGIG (reference sequence). V lost 3 bases, J lost 4 bases, and 15 bases lay in between. The CDR3 is made up of 14 amino acids.

This sequence joins TRBV5-6 and TRBJ2-2; D perhaps matches TRBD2 (5 bases). The CDR3 is 18 amino acids. V was trimmed by 3 bases and J by 0 bases, leaving 18 bases between them. Germline CDR1 and CDR2: SGHDT and YYEEEE. The CDR3 DNA is TGTGCCAGCAGCTCCCGGTACGAAGCGGTCGCGAACACCGGGGAGCTGTTTTTT. Amino acid sequence: CASSSRYEAVANTGELFF.

In regard to this clone: Here the CDR3 omits its conserved ending phenylalanine or tryptophan, so a read error is the likely source. This chain uses TRBV6-6 with TRBJ2-7, with 7 bases that match TRBD1. Germline lookup yields CDR1 MNHNY and CDR2 SVGAGI (reference sequence). There are 12 residues in the CDR3. J gave up 7 bases and V 6 bases, and 6 bases lay outside the gene matches. CDR3 DNA sequence: TGTGCCAGCAGACATGGGACAGTTGAGCAGTACCTC. Encoded protein: CASRHGTVEQYL.

The chain links TRBV6-1 to TRBJ1-4, with 9 positions matching TRBD1. The CDR3 contains 15 residues. CDR1 and CDR2 from the germline V gene are MNHNS and SASEGT. Trimming took 2 bases from V and 8 from J; bases not matched to a gene: 6. The CDR3 region is CASSEKVTGGEKLFF. CDR3 DNA sequence: TGTGCCAGCAGTGAAAAGGTGACAGGGGGGGAAAAACTGTTTTTT.

This clone was picked up a small number of times. The chain recombines TRBV5-1 with TRBJ2-2, with D perhaps matching TRBD2 (5 bases). CDR1 and CDR2 from the germline V gene are SGHRS and YFSETQ. The V end was cut by 0 bases, the J end by 2 bases, with 11 bases between. This CDR3 comprises 16 residues. CDR3 nucleotides: TGCGCCAGCAGCTTGGCGTCCGGGATTAACACCGGGGAGCTGTTTTTT. Amino acid sequence: CASSLASGINTGELFF.

The chain recombines TRBV6-4 with TRBJ2-3; a weak D match, TRBD2 (5 bases). The CDR3 contains 15 residues. The V gene lost 2 bases and the J gene lost 2 bases, with 11 bases spanning the gap. CDR1 is MRHNA, CDR2 SNTAGT, per germline. Written as DNA, the CDR3 is TGTGCCAGCAGTGACGGCGACGGGATCACAGATACGCAGTATTTT. Translating gives CASSDGDGITDTQYF.

The V call is TRBV10-3, the J call TRBJ2-1, with 10 nucleotides matching TRBD1. Germline V gives CDR1 ENHRY, CDR2 SYGVKD. This CDR3 has 15 residues. With V trimmed by 5 bases and J by 4 bases, 5 bases remained unmatched. This CDR3 is CAISNGQGDYNEQFF. CDR3 nucleotide sequence: TGTGCCATCAGTAACGGACAGGGGGATTACAATGAGCAGTTCTTC.

The chain links TRBV4-1 to TRBJ2-7, with D perhaps matching TRBD1 (6 bases). Trimming removed 4 bases at V and 1 base at J, with 8 bases between. Germline V gene data show CDR1 as MGHRA and CDR2 as YSYEKL. The CDR3 extends over 13 amino acids. CDR3 loop: CASSLGQSYEQYV. DNA of the CDR3: TGCGCCAGCAGCCTCGGACAGTCCTACGAGCAGTACGTC.

The chain joins TRBV18 to TRBJ2-2; D is perhaps TRBD2 (6 bases). The length of the CDR3 is 15 residues. Between the trimmed V and J ends, which lost 1 base and 4 bases, there was a span of 10 bases. The germline V gene has CDR1 KGHSH and CDR2 LQKENI. CDR3 amino acids: CASSPLAELTGELFF. CDR3 DNA: TGTGCCAGCTCACCACTAGCGGAGCTCACCGGGGAGCTGTTTTTT.

The J gene is TRBJ2-3, the V gene TRBV15; 7 nucleotides line up with TRBD2. The ends lost 3 bases at V and 1 base at J; junction bases unmatched: 1. The CDR3 spans 14 residues. Germline CDR1 LNHNV, CDR2 YYDKDF (reference sequence). DNA of the CDR3: TGTGCCACCAGCAGTGGGAGGGGCACAGATACGCAGTATTTT. This codes for CATSSGRGTDTQYF.

The chain carries TRBV10-3 and TRBJ2-7, with D perhaps matching TRBD2 (5 bases). Germline assignment: CDR1 ENHRY and CDR2 SYGVKD. Between the trimmed V and J ends, which lost 0 bases and 7 bases, there was a span of 13 bases. The CDR3 length is 14 residues. The CDR3 is CAISESAGVGEQYF. CDR3 DNA sequence: TGTGCCATCAGTGAGTCGGCCGGGGTAGGGGAGCAGTACTTC.

V gene TRBV5-1 combines with J gene TRBJ1-2; D perhaps matches TRBD1 (5 bases). The V and J ends lost 3 bases and 2 bases respectively, with 14 bases between them. Germline CDR1 is SGHRS and CDR2 is YFSETQ. The CDR3 is 15 amino acids. This CDR3 is CASSWSEGLNYGYTF. The CDR3 bases are TGCGCCAGCAGCTGGAGTGAGGGACTCAACTATGGCTACACCTTC.

This sequence joins TRBV5-6 and TRBJ2-7, with 8 bases lining up with TRBD1. The CDR3 runs to 14 residues. Germline V CDR1 and CDR2: SGHDT, YYEEEE. V shed 0 bases and J 4 bases; nucleotides not matched to a gene: 3. The CDR3 nucleotides are TGTGCCAGCAGCTTGGGGACAGGGTTTTACGAGCAGTACTTC. As protein: CASSLGTGFYEQYF.

CDR3 protein: CASRLLAVNTGELFF. The CDR3 DNA reads TGCGCCAGCAGGCTACTAGCGGTGAACACCGGGGAGCTGTTTTTT. The chain couples TRBV5-1 to TRBJ2-2; 8 bases map to TRBD2. CDR3 size: 15 residues. J was trimmed by 1 base and V by 5 bases; bases with no gene match: 4. Germline lookup yields CDR1 SGHRS and CDR2 YFSETQ.

This chain links TRBV2 with TRBJ2-7, with 7 bases lining up with TRBD1. V was pared by 5 bases and J by 2 bases, with 6 bases of the junction left unmatched. Germline V gene data show CDR1 as SNHLY and CDR2 as FYNNEI. This CDR3 is 14 amino acids long. In nucleotides, the CDR3 is TGTGCCAGCAGTATACCCGGACAGGCCTACGAGCAGTACTTC. Its protein product is CASSIPGQAYEQYF. Looking up the rest from reference TRBV2 and TRBJ2-7 gives the full variable domain: EPEVTQTPSHQVTQMGQEVILRCVPISNHLYFYWYRQILGQKVEFLVSFYNNEISEKSEIFDDQFSVERPDGSNFTLKIRSTKLEDSAMYFCASSIPGQAYEQYFGPGTRLTVT.